The rows below give T cell receptor beta chains drawn from one sample of a study of glioma-infiltrating T cells. TCRdb analysed the multiplex PCR reads with MiXCR anew, one entry per CDR3 protein. The sample contains roughly 200,000 distinct CDR3 sequences, about 31% of which appear only once. Sample: glioma tissue, nonneoplastic brain tissue, or PBMCs (not recorded which). The source is a human donor with low-grade glioma or glioblastoma, undergoing nonglioma brain surgery, or in good health (not recorded which). CDR3s include the opening cysteine and the closing phenylalanine or tryptophan. The order of the fields is D gene, J gene, clone size, V gene, CDR3 DNA, CDR3 protein. The D gene is left open where the match is weak. Where a row states a size, it is once, few, many or the class of an expanded clone; other rows omit it.

>.|TRBJ2-1|.|TRBV5-6
TGTGCCAGCAGCTTAGCGCGTGGAATAGGGGGGTCCGGGGGCTCCTACAATGAGCAGTTCTTC
CASSLARGIGGSGGSYNEQFF
>.|TRBJ2-3|.|TRBV27
TGTGCCGGCAGTTATTCTGGAGCAGATACGCAGTATTTT
CAGSYSGADTQYF
>TRBD1|TRBJ2-3|once|TRBV27
TGTGCCAGCAGCGTACGTTTGGGGACAGGGTACACAGATACGCGGTATTTT
CASSVRLGTGYTDTRYF
>.|TRBJ2-7|few|TRBV19
TGTGCCAGTAGTATGTTCGGCAGGGCTTTCCACGAGCAGTACTTC
CASSMFGRAFHEQYF
>.|TRBJ2-2|many|TRBV2
TGTGCCAGCATTCTCCAGGGAAACACCGGGGAGCTGTTTTTT
CASILQGNTGELFF
>TRBD1|TRBJ1-3|few|TRBV9
TGTGCCAGCAGCGTAGCCGGGACAGGGAGGGCTGGAAACACCATATATTTT
CASSVAGTGRAGNTIYF
>TRBD2|TRBJ2-1|.|TRBV5-6
TGTGCCAGCAGCATGACGGGGGGACTGTACAATGAGCAGTTCTTC
CASSMTGGLYNEQFF
>.|TRBJ1-2|many|TRBV7-9
TGTGCCAGCAGCTTACAGGACTCGAGGGGCTACACCTTC
CASSLQDSRGYTF
>.|TRBJ2-2|few|TRBV4-1
TGCGCCAGCAGCCAAGATAACGGGGACCAGACGTCGGTCGGGGAGCTGTTTTTT
CASSQDNGDQTSVGELFF
>.|TRBJ2-3|.|TRBV7-2
TGTGCCAGCAGTTTAGTTGCGGTGCTAGATACGCAGTATTTT
CASSLVAVLDTQYF
>.|TRBJ2-1|many|TRBV7-2
TGTGCCAGCAGCTTAGGGACTCGTCTCAATGAGCAGTTCTTC
CASSLGTRLNEQFF
>.|TRBJ1-6|many|TRBV20-1
TGCAGTGCGTACGGGACCTTAATTCTAGGATCCGATTCACCCCTCCACTTT
CSAYGTLILGSDSPLHF
>TRBD1|TRBJ1-2|many|TRBV7-9
TGTGCCAGCAGCCCCCGACAGGGATCCTATGGCTACACCTTC
CASSPRQGSYGYTF
>TRBD1|TRBJ1-2|many|TRBV3-1
TGTGCCAGCAGCTTTCTACTTCCGGGACAGGGGTCTTATGGCTACACCTTC
CASSFLLPGQGSYGYTF
>.|TRBJ2-1|many|TRBV20-1
TGCAGTGCTTCTATCGGCCAACTCAATGAGCAGTTCTTC
CSASIGQLNEQFF
>TRBD2|TRBJ2-7|many|TRBV27
TGTGCCAGCAGCGGGACTAGCGGGACCTACGAGCAGTACTTC
CASSGTSGTYEQYF
>TRBD1|TRBJ2-1|.|TRBV11-2
TGTGCCAGCAGCACCGGGACAGGGACCTACAATGAGAAGTTCTTC
CASSTGTGTYNEKFF
>.|TRBJ1-5|many|TRBV20-1
TGCAGTGCTAGCTACTCGGGGGGCTCTAGCAATCAGCCCCAGCATTTT
CSASYSGGSSNQPQHF
>TRBD1|TRBJ1-1|.|TRBV20-1
TGCAGTGTTAGAGTCGCAGGGGGCGAGGCACGGAACACTGAAGCTTTATTT
CSVRVAGGEARNTEALF
>TRBD2|TRBJ2-3|many|TRBV7-8
TGTGCCAGCAGCGCTCTAGCGGGAGGGCCTGGGGATACGCAGTATTTT
CASSALAGGPGDTQYF
>.|TRBJ2-7|many|TRBV20-1
TGCAGTGCTAGAGATGCCTTAGTCCCCCCCGGCGTCTACGAGCAGTACTTC
CSARDALVPPGVYEQYF
>TRBD2|TRBJ2-7|many|TRBV20-1
TGCAGTGTTCCCCGGACTAGCGGGAAATACGAGCAGTACTTC
CSVPRTSGKYEQYF
>TRBD2|TRBJ2-1|many|TRBV4-1
TGCGCCAGCAGCACACTAGCGGATATCTACAATGAGCAGTTCTTC
CASSTLADIYNEQFF
>.|TRBJ2-3|many|TRBV6-1
TGTGCCAGCAGGGGGGGAGAAGCGGGCACAGATACGCAGTATTTT
CASRGGEAGTDTQYF
>.|TRBJ2-1|.|TRBV6-6
TGTGCCAGCCTCAACGGACCGAGCTCATACAATGAGCACTTCTTC
CASLNGPSSYNEHFF
>TRBD2|TRBJ2-1|.|TRBV19
TGTGCCAGTAGTATTGTGGCGGGGGGACACGCTTACAATGAGCAGTTCTTC
CASSIVAGGHAYNEQFF
>TRBD1|TRBJ2-3|many|TRBV12-3/TRBV12-4
TGTGCCAGCAGTTTGAACAGGGGGGTGACAGATACGCAGTATTTT
CASSLNRGVTDTQYF
>.|TRBJ2-7|many|TRBV4-3
TGCGCCAGCAGCCAAGATGCATATATAAGAGGCAGGGTCCACGAGCAGTACTTC
CASSQDAYIRGRVHEQYF
>TRBD1|TRBJ2-7|many|TRBV29-1
TGCAGCGTTGAGCGACAGGGGCCCTCCAACTACGAGCAGTACTTC
CSVERQGPSNYEQYF
>.|TRBJ2-7|.|TRBV7-8
TGTGCCAGCAGTCCCGGGACATGTTTTTACGAGCAGTACTTC
CASSPGTCFYEQYF
>TRBD1|TRBJ2-7|many|TRBV27
TGTGCCAGCAGTTTAGGACAGGCCGCCTACGAGCAGTACTTC
CASSLGQAAYEQYF
>TRBD2|TRBJ2-5|many|TRBV4-2
TGTGCCAGCAGCCAAGACCGAGCGGGAGTCTCAGAGACCCAGTACTTC
CASSQDRAGVSETQYF
>.|TRBJ1-1|.|TRBV16
TGTGCCAGCAGCCCTCGCCGGGGGAACACTGAAGCTTTCTTT
CASSPRRGNTEAFF
>.|TRBJ1-5|.|TRBV4-2
TGTGCCAGCAGCCAAAGGGGACCTCAAGAGACCCAGCATTTT
CASSQRGPQETQHF
>.|TRBJ1-2|once|TRBV10-3
TGTGCCATCAGTGGATACCCCGTGACAACGGGAGGCTACACCTTC
CAISGYPVTTGGYTF
>.|TRBJ1-5|.|TRBV29-1
.
CSVGEGNKQSQHF
>.|TRBJ2-5|many|TRBV4-1
TGCGCCAGCAGCCAATTACACACACAAGAGACCCAGTACTTC
CASSQLHTQETQYF
>.|TRBJ1-6|.|TRBV7-2
TGTGCCAGCAGCTTAGACGGATACTCACCCCTCCACTTT
CASSLDGYSPLHF
>.|TRBJ2-7|many|TRBV6-2/TRBV6-3
TGTGCCAGCAGCGCCCTAGGAAGGAACTACGAGCAGTACTTC
CASSALGRNYEQYF
>TRBD2|TRBJ2-7|.|TRBV4-2
TGTGCCAGCAGCCACGGTGCAGCGGGAGAGGGCTACGAGCAGTACTTC
CASSHGAAGEGYEQYF
>.|TRBJ2-1|.|TRBV19
TGTGCCAGCAAGGGGGGGAGAAAGGACAATGAGCAGTTCTTC
CASKGGRKDNEQFF
>.|TRBJ2-1|few|TRBV5-1
TGCGCCAGCAGCTTGGAGCCAGGGAGTATATACAATGAGCAGTTCTTC
CASSLEPGSIYNEQFF
>.|TRBJ1-1|many|TRBV28
TGTGCCAGCAGTTTTCAGGATACTATTAACACTGAAGCTTTCTTT
CASSFQDTINTEAFF
>TRBD1|TRBJ2-1|many|TRBV6-2/TRBV6-3
TGTGCCAGCAGAACCGGGACAGGGTTTGATGAGCAGTTCTTC
CASRTGTGFDEQFF
>.|TRBJ1-5|many|TRBV7-2
TGTGCCAGCAGCCCCGACCGTGGGAATCAGCCCCAGCATTTT
CASSPDRGNQPQHF
>TRBD1|TRBJ2-7|many|TRBV27
TGTGCCAGCAGTTTATCGACAGGGTCCTACGAGCAGTACTTC
CASSLSTGSYEQYF
>TRBD2|TRBJ2-3|many|TRBV3-1
TGTGCCAGCAGAGAAGGACTAGCGGGTTTTACTACGCAGTATTTT
CASREGLAGFTTQYF
>.|TRBJ1-4|many|TRBV10-3
TGTGCCATCAGTGAGTCACCCTCCTCCCCGGGGAATGAAAAACTGTTTTTT
CAISESPSSPGNEKLFF
>TRBD2|TRBJ2-3|many|TRBV27
TGTGCCAGCAGCACCACTAGCGCTAGCACAGATACGCAGTATTTT
CASSTTSASTDTQYF
>TRBD2|TRBJ2-1|.|TRBV27
TGCGCCAGTCTAGCGGGAGGGCCGTGTGGTGAGCAGTTCTTC
CASLAGGPCGEQFF
>TRBD1|TRBJ2-5|.|TRBV28
TGTGGTAGCAGTTTGTCTTCGGGGACAGCCCAAGAGACCCAGTACTTC
CGSSLSSGTAQETQYF